The 26 T cell receptor beta chains listed next were all sequenced from one sample in a study of T-cell memory formation after mild COVID-19. From the 5' RACE reads, TCRdb called clonotypes with MiXCR, one entry per CDR3 protein. The table has 280,000 or so distinct CDR3 sequences, under 8.5% seen once; the top ten hold about 20%. Sequencing was performed on PBMCs or a T cell subset sorted from them (not recorded which). The receptor source for this set is a man aged 18-30 years who had mild COVID-19 (a few samples of this study predate the infection). Cell type and time point are not known.

The V call is TRBV7-8, the J call TRBJ2-3, with TRBD2 matching over 11 bases. V lost 5 bases to trimming and J lost 3 bases; unmatched junction nucleotides: 7. The CDR3 is made up of 16 amino acids. Germline CDR1 and CDR2: SGHVS and FQNEAQ. The CDR3, as DNA: TGTGCCAGCAGCCCGGCCGGGACTAGCGGAACAGATACGCAGTATTTT. This gives the protein CASSPAGTSGTDTQYF. Full variable domain (remainder filled in from reference TRBV7-8 and TRBJ2-3): GAGVSQSPRYKVAKRGQDVALRCDPISGHVSLFWYQQALGQGPEFLTYFQNEAQLDKSGLPSDRFFAERPEGSVSTLKIQRTQQEDSAVYLCASSPAGTSGTDTQYFGPGTRLTVL.

The genes are TRBV5-1 and TRBJ1-4; 9 bases line up with TRBD1. CDR1 SGHRS and CDR2 YFSETQ come from the germline V gene. There are 15 residues in the CDR3. V lost 4 bases and J lost 0; bases outside the gene matches: 1. Here the CDR3 DNA reads TGCGCCAGCAGCCGACAGGGGGCAACTAATGAAAAACTGTTTTTT. It yields the protein CASSRQGATNEKLFF.

This clonotype has just a few counts. The rearrangement uses TRBV18 and TRBJ1-2; possibly TRBD1 for D (5 bases). Germline V CDR1 and CDR2: KGHSH, LQKENI. This CDR3 comprises 13 residues. The V end was cut by 3 bases, the J end by 7 bases, with 12 bases between. The CDR3 bases are TGTGCCAGCTCACCGGGGGATATATTTGGCTACACCTTC. It encodes CASSPGDIFGYTF.

There are many counts of this clonotype. The gene calls are TRBV12-3 or TRBV12-4 and TRBJ2-5; 9 nucleotides align to TRBD1. V shed 4 bases, J shed 2 bases, and the junction held 8 bases outside the gene matches. The CDR3 runs 16 residues. The CDR3 region has the DNA TGTGCCAGCAGTTCCCGAGGGACAGGGTTTCAAGAGACCCAGTACTTC. It yields the protein CASSSRGTGFQETQYF.

The chain recombines TRBV6-5 with TRBJ1-2, with D possibly TRBD1 on 5 matching bases. Germline CDR1 MNHEY, CDR2 SVGAGI. The CDR3 has 13 residues. The V gene lost 5 bases and the J gene lost 4 bases, with 11 bases spanning the gap. In nucleotides, the CDR3 is TGTGCCAGCAGTCCACAGGTTCTCTATGGCTACACCTTC. Its translation: CASSPQVLYGYTF.

This clonotype turned up a few times. In DNA form, the CDR3 reads TGTGCCAGCAGCTTCGACAGGTCACCCCTCCACTTT. Its protein product is CASSFDRSPLHF. This chain joins TRBV5-5 and TRBJ1-6; a possible D gene is TRBD1 (6 bases). V was shortened by 2 bases and J by 10 bases, with 7 bases between the two germline ends. This CDR3 has 12 amino acids. Germline CDR1 and CDR2: SGHKS and YYEKEE (reference sequence).

This clonotype was seen a few times. The chain couples TRBV4-1 to TRBJ2-1; TRBD2 matches at 7 bases. CDR1 and CDR2 (germline): MGHRA, YSYEKL. J gave up 6 bases and V 2 bases, and 4 bases lay outside the gene matches. The CDR3 totals 14 residues. In DNA form, the CDR3 reads TGCGCCAGCAGCCAAATTTCGGGGGGCAATGAGCAGTTCTTC. Translating it yields CASSQISGGNEQFF.

The sample holds a few counts of this clonotype. The chain couples TRBV9 to TRBJ2-6; the D is unclear. The CDR3 totals 14 residues. Deletions cut 2 bases from V and 0 bases from J, with 3 bases between. The V gene's germline CDR1 is SGDLS and CDR2 YYNGEE. CDR3 nucleotides: TGTGCCAGCAGCGTCCCCTCTGGGGCCAACGTCCTGACTTTC. It translates to CASSVPSGANVLTF.

This clonotype has only a few counts. V usage is TRBV7-9 and J usage is TRBJ1-2, with a possible D match to TRBD1 (6 bases). V was clipped by 5 bases and J by 4 bases, with 20 bases between them. The CDR3 covers 16 residues. In germline, CDR1 is SEHNR, CDR2 FQNEAQ (reference sequence). CDR3 in DNA: TGTGCCAGCAGCCCAAAGGGGGACCGAAAACGCTATGGCTACACCTTC. Translated, it gives CASSPKGDRKRYGYTF.

The chain employs TRBV7-9 and TRBJ1-2; 7 nucleotides line up with TRBD1. The junction had 8 bases not matched to a gene; V was cut back by 4 bases and J by 6 bases. CDR3 length equals 14 residues. The germline gives CDR1 SEHNR, CDR2 FQNEAQ (reference sequence). The CDR3 DNA follows: TGTGCCAGCAGCTATGACAGGGTAGGGAATGGCTACACCTTC. Amino acid sequence: CASSYDRVGNGYTF.

This clonotype was seen a handful of times. The V and J genes are TRBV10-3 and TRBJ1-4; D gene unclear. V gave up 6 bases and J gave up 8 bases, with 13 bases separating them. There are 13 residues in the CDR3. Looked up from germline, CDR1 is ENHRY and CDR2 is SYGVKD. The CDR3 nucleotides read TGTGCCATCAGGCAGACAATTCGGGAAAAACTGTTTTTT. It yields the protein CAIRQTIREKLFF.

This clonotype has more than one count but fewer than ten. The chain joins TRBV6-5 to TRBJ2-3, with a tentative D call TRBD2 (6 bases). The V and J ends lost 5 bases and 1 base respectively, with 13 bases between them. This CDR3 has 15 residues. Germline CDR1 MNHEY, CDR2 SVGAGI. The CDR3 DNA reads TGTGCCAGCAGTAACCGGGACTCTCGCACAGATACGCAGTATTTT. This translates into CASSNRDSRTDTQYF.

This clonotype came up many times. This chain connects TRBV7-9 to TRBJ2-3, with D unclear. The CDR3 extends over 12 amino acids. Trimming pared 2 bases from V and 5 bases from J, leaving 5 bases between. CDR1 and CDR2 from the germline V gene are SEHNR and FQNEAQ (reference sequence). The CDR3 sequence is CASSLSGDTQYF. The CDR3 bases are TGTGCCAGCAGCTTATCCGGAGATACGCAGTATTTT. The full variable domain, completed using reference TRBV7-9 and TRBJ2-3, is DTGVSQNPRHKITKRGQNVTFRCDPISEHNRLYWYRQTLGQGPEFLTYFQNEAQLEKSRLLSDRFSAERPKGSFSTLEIQRTEQGDSAMYLCASSLSGDTQYFGPGTRLTVL.

The chain carries TRBV20-1 and TRBJ2-5, with 11 bases identical to TRBD1. Germline CDR1 reads DFQATT; CDR2 reads SNEGSKA (reference sequence). Germline trimming cut 6 bases from V and 5 bases from J; bases unmatched to any gene: 8. The CDR3 covers 14 residues. The CDR3 DNA is TGCAGTGCCGCTCTGGACAGGGGGCGGGAGACCCAGTACTTC. Amino acids: CSAALDRGRETQYF.

This clonotype was seen many times. This chain joins TRBV3-1 and TRBJ2-3; no firm D call. The ends were cut back, 4 bases at V and 7 bases at J, with 12 bases in the middle. CDR1 and CDR2 (germline): LGHDT, YNNKEL (reference sequence). The CDR3 is 13 residues long. The CDR3, as DNA: TGTGCCAGCAGCCCCTTCTCTGGGTATACGCAGTATTTT. It is translated as CASSPFSGYTQYF.

The rearrangement joins TRBV12-3 or TRBV12-4 to TRBJ1-2; possible D gene TRBD1, 5 bases. Trimming shortened V by 5 bases and J by 4 bases, and 14 bases separated the two germline ends. The CDR3 is 14 amino acids. The CDR3 sequence is CASSPGITAYGYTF. CDR3 sequence (DNA): TGTGCCAGCAGTCCAGGGATAACAGCCTATGGCTACACCTTC.

The sample holds many counts of this clonotype. This sequence joins TRBV6-5 and TRBJ2-7, with D tentatively TRBD1 or TRBD2 (6 bases each). V dropped 6 bases and J dropped 3 bases, with 12 bases sitting between them. The CDR3 extends over 13 amino acids. Germline V gene data show CDR1 as MNHEY and CDR2 as SVGAGI. The CDR3 DNA follows: TGTGCCAGCAGCCGGGGGCCCTTCTACGAGCAGTACTTC. Protein: CASSRGPFYEQYF.

This clonotype showed up just a few times. The chain links TRBV3-1 to TRBJ1-3; possibly TRBD1 for D (6 bases). The ends were cut back, 0 bases at V and 2 bases at J, with 11 bases in the middle. The CDR3 extends over 16 amino acids. Germline assignment: CDR1 LGHDT and CDR2 YNNKEL (reference sequence). The CDR3 DNA reads as TGTGCCAGCAGCCAAGATCGGGCAGGGGCTGGAAACACCATATATTTT. As protein: CASSQDRAGAGNTIYF.

This chain joins TRBV7-9 and TRBJ2-7, with D maybe TRBD2 (5 bases). V gave up 4 bases and J gave up 6 bases, with 19 bases separating them. The CDR3 has 15 residues. Per the germline V gene, CDR1 is SEHNR and CDR2 is FQNEAQ (reference sequence). Written as DNA, the CDR3 is TGTGCCAGCAGCTCCTGGAGAGGGTCAGCCACCGAGCAGTACGTC. Protein: CASSSWRGSATEQYV.

J is TRBJ2-7 and V is TRBV5-1; 7 nucleotides agree with TRBD2. The CDR3 extends over 14 amino acids. Germline V gene sequence: CDR1 SGHRS, CDR2 YFSETQ. Losses at the gene ends were 2 bases for V and 0 bases for J; bases not matched to a gene: 2. The CDR3 sequence: CASSFSGVSYEQYF. CDR3 nucleotides: TGCGCCAGCAGCTTCAGCGGGGTCTCCTACGAGCAGTACTTC.

The rearrangement joins TRBV15 to TRBJ2-3; a possible D gene is TRBD2 (6 bases). The CDR3 covers 16 residues. Trimming took off 4 bases at V and 0 bases at J, with 14 bases between the two ends. The germline V gene encodes CDR1 LNHNV and CDR2 YYDKDF (reference sequence). CDR3 loop: CATSKLAATSTDTQYF. The CDR3 region has the DNA TGTGCCACCAGCAAGTTAGCGGCCACTAGCACAGATACGCAGTATTTT.

This clonotype came up many times. The V gene is TRBV7-2, the J gene TRBJ2-1; the D is unclear. V shed 5 bases and J shed 1 base, with 9 bases lying between them. Germline V gene data show CDR1 as SGHTA and CDR2 as FQGNSA. The CDR3 extends over 14 amino acids. CDR3 sequence: CASSGVGSYNEQFF. The CDR3 region has the DNA TGTGCCAGCAGCGGGGTGGGGTCCTACAATGAGCAGTTCTTC.

The rearrangement links TRBV28 to TRBJ2-1; no firm D call. Germline CDR1 reads MDHEN; CDR2 reads SYDVKM. The CDR3 runs 11 residues. Trimming removed 3 bases at V and 8 bases at J, with 5 bases between. In nucleotides, the CDR3 is TGTGCCAGCAGTTTCTTCTATGAGCAGTTCTTC. As protein: CASSFFYEQFF.

The CDR3 loop reads CASSLRQGGKDTQYF. CDR3 bases: TGTGCCAGCTCCCTCAGACAGGGGGGCAAAGATACGCAGTATTTT. The gene calls are TRBV18 and TRBJ2-3; TRBD1 aligns across 9 bases. With V trimmed by 6 bases and J by 5 bases, 9 bases remained unmatched. CDR3 length equals 15 residues. Germline V gene data show CDR1 as KGHSH and CDR2 as LQKENI.

In this sample, this clonotype turned up a few times. This chain uses TRBV7-9 with TRBJ2-5; TRBD1 matches at 7 bases. Per the germline V gene, CDR1 is SEHNR and CDR2 is FQNEAQ (reference sequence). The CDR3 runs 14 residues. Trimming at V came to 5 bases and at J to 7 bases, leaving 10 bases not matched to a gene. CDR3 in amino acids: CASSHGQASGTQYF. CDR3 DNA sequence: TGTGCCAGCAGCCATGGACAGGCTTCGGGGACCCAGTACTTC.

This clonotype was observed a handful of times. This chain links TRBV7-2 with TRBJ2-2; D not certain. This CDR3 has 16 residues. Germline-derived CDR1 and CDR2 are SGHTA and FQGNSA. V lost 2 bases and J 2 bases, leaving 12 bases between the germline ends. The CDR3 DNA reads TGTGCCAGCAGCTTAAACGGCCTCCAAAACACCGGGGAGCTGTTTTTT. It specifies CASSLNGLQNTGELFF.